This is a list of T cell receptor beta chains from one sample in a study of blood T cells in healthy people across ages. Via MiXCR, TCRdb re-called the 5' RACE reads, giving one row per CDR3 protein. This sample has more than 650,000 distinct CDR3 sequences, with 22% found just once. The sequencing sample was made of blood. These TCRs come from a man between 65 and 85 years old in good health. Each CDR3 is given with its conserved first and last residue. A D gene is named only where the DNA matches it firmly. Not every row has a clone size; where given, it reads once, few, many or a size class.

cdr3_length j_call clone_size v_call d_call cdr3_aa cdr3_nt
15 TRBJ2-5 few TRBV20-1 TRBD1 CSASDRGVFQETQYF TGCAGTGCTTCAGACAGGGGAGTCTTCCAAGAGACCCAGTACTTC
15 TRBJ2-7 . TRBV10-3 TRBD1 CAISAGQGSSYEQYF TGTGCCATCAGTGCCGGACAGGGGAGCTCCTACGAGCAGTACTTC
15 TRBJ2-5 many TRBV7-9 . CASSLASGLQETQYF TGTGCCAGCAGCTTAGCTAGTGGCCTCCAAGAGACCCAGTACTTC
11 TRBJ2-1 few TRBV18 . CVSSPGPEQFF TGTGTCAGCTCACCTGGTCCTGAGCAGTTCTTC
13 TRBJ2-7 . TRBV5-1 TRBD1 CASAGQGAYEQYF TGCGCCAGCGCGGGACAGGGGGCCTACGAGCAGTACTTC
16 TRBJ2-3 few TRBV6-2/TRBV6-3 . CASSYHNRAAGDTQYF TGTGCCAGCAGTTACCACAACCGGGCCGCTGGAGATACGCAGTATTTT
15 TRBJ1-6 . TRBV29-1 . CSVDSALSLNSPLHF TGCAGCGTTGATTCGGCGCTAAGCCTGAATTCGCCCCTCCACTTT
14 TRBJ1-5 . TRBV6-5 . CASSGAGFNQPQHF TGTGCCAGCAGCGGTGCGGGGTTCAATCAGCCCCAGCATTTT
14 TRBJ1-2 . TRBV19 . CASSITGSYYGYTF TGTGCCAGTAGCATCACAGGGAGTTACTATGGCTACACCTTC
16 TRBJ2-3 many TRBV18 TRBD2 CASSPPGRRGGDTQYF TGTGCCAGCTCACCCCCCGGTCGGCGGGGGGGCGATACGCAGTATTTT
14 TRBJ2-3 few TRBV5-6 . CASSIYQGTDTQYF TGTGCCAGCAGCATTTACCAGGGCACAGATACGCAGTATTTT
15 TRBJ2-5 few TRBV7-9 . CASSLASGVGETQYF TGTGCCAGCAGCTTAGCGTCCGGGGTCGGAGAGACCCAGTACTTC
15 TRBJ2-7 few TRBV29-1 . CSVGGIQGGPYEQYF TGCAGCGTTGGTGGGATTCAGGGGGGACCCTACGAGCAGTACTTC
17 TRBJ2-5 . TRBV20-1 TRBD1 CSARETTTGGLQETQYF TGCAGTGCCCGGGAAACAACCACAGGGGGCCTCCAAGAGACCCAGTACTTC
15 TRBJ1-1 few TRBV20-1 TRBD1 CSALGTGVSNTEAFF TGCAGTGCTTTGGGGACAGGGGTTTCGAACACTGAAGCTTTCTTT
16 TRBJ1-3 few TRBV5-1 . CASSSFSELSGNTIYF TGCGCCAGCAGCTCCTTCAGCGAGCTCTCTGGAAACACCATATATTTT
13 TRBJ2-7 . TRBV12-3/TRBV12-4 . CVSSGAGSYEQYF TGTGTCAGCAGTGGGGCAGGGTCCTACGAGCAGTACTTC
12 TRBJ2-2 few TRBV6-5 . CASSRGSGELFF TGTGCCAGCAGCCGGGGGTCCGGGGAGCTGTTTTTT
15 TRBJ1-1 . TRBV10-3 . CAIRDSGRMNTEAFF TGTGCCATCAGGGACTCGGGACGGATGAACACTGAAGCTTTCTTT
10 TRBJ1-4 many TRBV12-3/TRBV12-4 . CASRVEKLFF TGTGCCAGCAGGGTTGAAAAACTGTTTTTT
14 TRBJ2-1 . TRBV11-2 . CASSLAEGVGEQFF TGTGCCAGCAGCTTAGCGGAGGGTGTCGGTGAGCAGTTCTTC
13 TRBJ2-2 many TRBV7-9 . CASSFENTGELFF TGTGCCAGCAGCTTCGAGAACACCGGGGAGCTGTTTTTT
13 TRBJ2-2 . TRBV20-1 . CSARVTNTGELFF TGCAGTGCTAGGGTTACGAACACCGGGGAGCTGTTTTTT
13 TRBJ1-2 . TRBV5-1 . CASSLDGDYGCTF TGCGCCAGCAGCTTGGACGGGGACTACGGCTGCACCTTC
10 TRBJ2-1 . TRBV10-1 . CASSGVGQFF TGCGCCAGCAGTGGTGTCGGGCAGTTCTTC
14 TRBJ2-7 few TRBV20-1 TRBD1 CSAGNDQGASEQYF TGCAGTGCTGGAAATGACCAGGGGGCCTCCGAGCAGTACTTC
17 TRBJ1-2 few TRBV6-6 TRBD1 CASSYSIRGRPNYGYTF TGTGCCAGCAGTTACTCGATCAGGGGGCGGCCCAACTATGGCTACACCTTC
15 TRBJ2-1 . TRBV25-1 TRBD2 CAGMQRDTHYNEQFF TGTGCCGGAATGCAGCGGGATACACACTACAATGAGCAGTTCTTC
11 TRBJ2-1 . TRBV12-3/TRBV12-4 . CASTTGYEQFF TGTGCCAGCACAACAGGGTACGAGCAGTTCTTC
15 TRBJ1-5 few TRBV7-9 . CASSLEGGGVQPQHF TGTGCCAGCAGCTTAGAGGGCGGAGGGGTTCAGCCCCAGCATTTT
15 TRBJ2-7 . TRBV3-1 TRBD1 CASSPWDRRTYEQYF TGTGCCAGCAGCCCTTGGGACAGGAGAACCTACGAGCAGTACTTC
13 TRBJ2-3 . TRBV20-1 . CSARHEVTDTQYF TGCAGTGCTAGACACGAGGTCACAGATACGCAGTATTTT